Presented here are 18 T cell receptor beta chains from one specimen sequenced in a study of HIV-infected patients and healthy controls. Reverse transcription used around 540 ng RNA and constant-region primers for alpha and beta. Using multiplexing indices, alpha and beta chain libraries were generated apart by chain-specific third strand synthesis. MiXCR was run by TCRdb on the 5' RACE reads, yielding one entry per CDR3 protein. The repertoire consists of 7,000 to 8,500 distinct CDR3 sequences, with under 6.5% occurring once and the leading ten covering less than 25%. The repertoire came from unfractionated whole blood and reflected all unsorted peripheral T cells. Specimen: blood, collected before antiretroviral therapy. The receptors stem from an adult with HIV infection.

This clonotype came up many times. The V and J genes are TRBV7-9 and TRBJ2-5; 7 nucleotides align to TRBD1. The germline V gene has CDR1 SEHNR and CDR2 FQNEAQ (reference sequence). V lost 3 bases, J lost 7 bases, and 8 bases stayed unmatched. The CDR3 runs to 14 residues. Here the CDR3 reads CASSFQAGGATQYF. CDR3 coding DNA: TGTGCCAGCAGCTTTCAGGCAGGGGGAGCGACCCAGTACTTC.

In its sample, this clonotype was seen many times. The chain has TRBV4-1 and TRBJ2-1; 7 nucleotides line up with TRBD2. Trimming cost V 0 bases and J 4 bases; bases outside gene matches: 6. Germline lookup yields CDR1 MGHRA and CDR2 YSYEKL. This CDR3 spans 16 amino acids. The CDR3 DNA reads as TGCGCCAGCAGCCAAGATCACCCGGGGGGATACAATGAGCAGTTCTTC. Protein product: CASSQDHPGGYNEQFF.

This clonotype was recorded many times. The V call is TRBV18, the J call TRBJ1-1; perhaps TRBD1 as D (5 bases). Germline CDR1 is KGHSH and CDR2 is LQKENI. The CDR3 runs 15 residues. V shed 2 bases and J shed 0 bases, with 10 bases lying between them. The CDR3 spells CASSPGGALNTEAFF. The CDR3 DNA follows: TGTGCCAGCTCACCAGGCGGGGCGTTGAACACTGAAGCTTTCTTT.

This clonotype was seen at least ten times. The chain uses TRBV9 and TRBJ1-2; a possible D gene is TRBD1 (6 bases). V was clipped by 6 bases and J by 2 bases, with 14 bases between them. Looked up from germline, CDR1 is SGDLS and CDR2 is YYNGEE. The CDR3 is 14 amino acids. The CDR3 DNA is TGTGCCAGCACACAACAGGGTCCCAACTATGGCTACACCTTC. Amino acids: CASTQQGPNYGYTF. Together with reference TRBV9 and TRBJ1-2, the CDR3 gives the full variable domain: DSGVTQTPKHLITATGQRVTLRCSPRSGDLSVYWYQQSLDQGLQFLIQYYNGEERAKGNILERFSAQQFPDLHSELNLSSLELGDSALYFCASTQQGPNYGYTFGSGTRLTVV.

This clonotype is classed as medium-sized. The chain joins TRBV12-3 or TRBV12-4 to TRBJ1-2; 7 bases fit TRBD1. With V trimmed by 6 bases and J by 8 bases, 15 bases remained unmatched. This CDR3 contains 15 residues. The CDR3 bases are TGTGCCAGCAGCCCTACCGGGACAGCTCTGAGAGGCTACACCTTC. Amino acid sequence: CASSPTGTALRGYTF.

In this sample, this clonotype turned up many times. The genes are TRBV6-2 or TRBV6-3 and TRBJ2-4; D might be TRBD2 (7 bases). Germline CDR1 MNHEY, CDR2 SVGEGT. Trimming pared 7 bases from V and 1 base from J, leaving 14 bases between. This CDR3 spans 15 amino acids. The CDR3 sequence: CASKTGGAAKNIQYF. CDR3 nucleotide sequence: TGTGCCAGCAAGACGGGGGGCGCTGCCAAAAACATTCAGTACTTC.

Ten or more counts support this clonotype. The gene calls are TRBV6-5 and TRBJ1-2; TRBD1 matches 12 bases. Germline CDR1 and CDR2: MNHEY and SVGAGI. The CDR3 sequence is 14 residues long. The V and J ends lost 2 bases and 7 bases, in that order; junction bases with no gene match: 2. The CDR3 sequence: CASSYGTGGFGYTF. The CDR3 DNA is TGTGCCAGCAGTTACGGGACAGGGGGCTTTGGCTACACCTTC.

In this sample, this clonotype is medium-sized. The CDR3 region has the DNA TGTGCCAGCAGCTTAATCAGGGGGCCGCAGTTCTTC. Translated, it gives CASSLIRGPQFF. The chain combines TRBV7-3 with TRBJ2-1; 8 bases fit TRBD1. The V segment lost 1 base and the J segment 12 bases; nucleotides outside the gene matches: 2. Germline V gene data show CDR1 as SGHTA and CDR2 as FQGTGA. CDR3 length: 12 amino acids.

This clonotype was picked up many times. The chain joins TRBV6-2 or TRBV6-3 to TRBJ1-1, with D perhaps TRBD1 (6 bases). V lost 5 bases and J lost 2, with 15 bases in between. CDR1 and CDR2 (germline): MNHEY, SVGEGT. The CDR3 totals 15 residues. The CDR3 DNA follows: TGTGCCAGCAGTGCCGTTGGGACAAGTAACACTGAAGCTTTCTTT. Its translation: CASSAVGTSNTEAFF.

This clonotype came up a few times. The chain uses TRBV2 and TRBJ2-3; TRBD1 matches at 10 bases. Trimming removed 8 bases from V and 2 bases from J; junction bases left unmatched: 10. In germline, CDR1 is SNHLY, CDR2 FYNNEI. The CDR3 sequence is 16 residues long. CDR3 DNA: TGTGCCAGCTCCGGGACAGGGGCCATTTTCACAGATACGCAGTATTTT. Translating it yields CASSGTGAIFTDTQYF.

This clonotype was recorded at least ten times. The chain recombines TRBV3-1 with TRBJ1-2; D unclear. The CDR3 is made up of 13 amino acids. Trimming removed 3 bases from V and 7 bases from J, with 12 bases in between. Germline V gene data show CDR1 as LGHDT and CDR2 as YNNKEL (reference sequence). The CDR3 loop reads CASSQFLESGYTF. The CDR3 bases are TGTGCCAGCAGCCAGTTTCTCGAGTCTGGCTACACCTTC.

This clonotype turned up a few times. CDR3 sequence (DNA): TGCAGTGCTAGACCCTGGGCGAAGTACAATGAGCAGTTCTTC. As protein: CSARPWAKYNEQFF. V and J are TRBV20-1 and TRBJ2-1; the D is unclear. Germline CDR1 is DFQATT and CDR2 is SNEGSKA (reference sequence). The CDR3 runs to 14 residues. The V end lost 2 bases, the J end lost 4 bases, and 12 bases lay between the germline ends.

This clonotype occurred many times. The chain combines TRBV28 with TRBJ2-4, with D tentatively TRBD1 or TRBD2 (5 bases each). CDR3 length: 13 amino acids. Germline CDR1 MDHEN, CDR2 SYDVKM. Trimming took off 2 bases at V and 15 bases at J, with 17 bases between the two ends. The CDR3 nucleotides read TGTGCCAGCAGTTTACGGGACGCCGGGAATCCGTACTTC. Its translation is CASSLRDAGNPYF.

This clonotype was recorded a few times. The chain carries TRBV12-3 or TRBV12-4 and TRBJ2-5; TRBD1 agrees at 8 bases. The CDR3 extends over 16 amino acids. J gave up 0 bases and V 0 bases, and 3 bases lay outside the gene matches. CDR3 bases: TGTGCCAGCAGTTTAGCGGGACAGGACCACCAAGAGACCCAGTACTTC. Translated: CASSLAGQDHQETQYF.

In this sample, this clonotype turned up a few times. This sequence joins TRBV9 and TRBJ2-1, with D unresolved. CDR1 is SGDLS, CDR2 YYNGEE, per germline. Deletions cut 4 bases from V and 6 bases from J, with 14 bases between. CDR3 length: 14 residues. In DNA form, the CDR3 reads TGTGCCAGCAGCACCCGCCCCCTCCCCAATGAGCAGTTCTTC. Its translation is CASSTRPLPNEQFF.

This clonotype was seen ten or more times. The chain links TRBV29-1 to TRBJ1-2, with 7 nucleotides matching TRBD1. Germline values: CDR1 SQVTM, CDR2 ANQGSEA. The CDR3 contains 13 residues. Unmatched junction bases numbered 8, after V lost 4 bases and J lost 6 bases. The CDR3 protein is CSVVSGGVDGYTF. In DNA form, the CDR3 reads TGCAGCGTTGTCTCAGGGGGGGTCGATGGCTACACCTTC.

This chain uses TRBV13 with TRBJ2-7; TRBD2 aligns across 11 bases. Germline-derived CDR1 and CDR2 are PRHDT and FYEKMQ (reference sequence). This CDR3 has 15 amino acids. Trimming removed 5 bases from V and 4 bases from J; junction bases left unmatched: 7. The CDR3 DNA follows: TGTGCCAGCAGCCCTACTAGCGGGGGAGGTTACGAGCAGTACTTC. It is translated as CASSPTSGGGYEQYF.

This clonotype was counted ten times or more. The rearrangement uses TRBV25-1 and TRBJ1-1; 7 bases map to TRBD1. The CDR3 is 15 amino acids. The germline V gene encodes CDR1 MGHDK and CDR2 SYGVNS. The J segment lost 0 bases and the V segment lost 3 bases, leaving 4 bases of the junction unmatched. The CDR3 DNA sequence: TGTGCCAGCAGTGACCGACAGGGCGTGAACACTGAAGCTTTCTTT. Translation: CASSDRQGVNTEAFF.